There are many counts of the clone carrying this T cell receptor beta chain. The sample comes from a study of response to subunit inactivated influenza vaccine. MiXCR, run by TCRdb on the RT-PCR reads, gives a single entry per CDR3 protein. The sample lists roughly 650,000 distinct CDR3 sequences, more than 15% occurring once. CDR1 MNHEY and CDR2 SVGAGI come from the germline V gene. The V segment lost 4 bases and the J segment 6 bases; nucleotides outside the gene matches: 5. CDR3 length equals 15 residues. The source was PBMCs from blood, collected roughly 12 days after vaccination. The source is a man aged 45 to 65 who received an inactivated influenza vaccine. V usage is TRBV6-5 and J usage is TRBJ2-1; 11 nucleotides line up with TRBD2. The CDR3 DNA is TGTGCCAGCAGTTCAGGGACTAGCGGTCTCAATGAGCAGTTCTTC. Translated: CASSSGTSGLNEQFF.